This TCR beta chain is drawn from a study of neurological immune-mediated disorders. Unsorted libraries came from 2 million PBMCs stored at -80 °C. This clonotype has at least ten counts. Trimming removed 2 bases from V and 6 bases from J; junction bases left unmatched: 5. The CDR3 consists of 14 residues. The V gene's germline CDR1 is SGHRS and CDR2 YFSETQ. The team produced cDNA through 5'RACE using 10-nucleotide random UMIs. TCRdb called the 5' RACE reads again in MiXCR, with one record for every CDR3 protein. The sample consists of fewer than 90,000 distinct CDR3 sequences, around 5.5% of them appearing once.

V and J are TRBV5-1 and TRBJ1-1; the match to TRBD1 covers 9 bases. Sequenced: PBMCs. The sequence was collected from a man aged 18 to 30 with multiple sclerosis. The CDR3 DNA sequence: TGCGCCAGCAGCTTAGAGACAGGGGGTGCTGAAGCTTTCTTT. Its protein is CASSLETGGAEAFF.